The clone carrying this TCR beta chain was detected once. Its target is unknown. This sample was included in a study of cytomegalovirus exposure and HLA in healthy donors. Study-level findings and limits: Most of the CMV-associated TCR beta chains (in a later analysis) appeared to be HLA-restricted.

V dropped 0 bases and J dropped 5; count of bases not matched to a gene: 4. Germline values: CDR1 MRHNA, CDR2 SNTAGT. This CDR3 contains 15 residues. This PCR relied on a set of 60 Vbeta primers and 13 Jbeta primers. As originally analysed: Later, an analysis found roughly 80 million unique TCR beta chains, and 9.5 million to 11 million of these were shared. Libraries were prepared by immunoSEQ multiplex PCR; TCRdb keeps only in-frame clonotypes and omits some of them. V, J and clone size reflect that table, while D and trimming were determined from the DNA. The sample includes 140,000 to 150,000 clones, approximately 80% of them seen just once.

The receptor's source is a man aged 35-49 years in good health and CMV-seronegative. Sample: PBMCs. This chain uses TRBV6-4 with TRBJ2-7; 10 bases fit TRBD2. This CDR3 reads CASSDSGLAGDEQYF. CDR3 in DNA: TGTGCCAGCAGTGACTCAGGTCTAGCGGGAGACGAGCAGTACTTC.